This is a list of T cell receptor beta chains from one sample in a study of early T cells in non-severe SARS-CoV-2 infection. MiXCR was run by TCRdb on the 5' RACE reads, yielding one entry per CDR3 protein. The sample has 60,000 to 65,000 distinct CDR3 sequences, approximately 13% seen once. The sequenced material came from whole blood. The source is an adult who was a healthcare worker with PCR-confirmed SARS-CoV-2 infection or an uninfected control (not recorded which). Both conserved end residues are part of each CDR3. The D gene is left open where the match is weak. Only some rows state a clone size, as once, few, many or a class for expanded clones.

>many|.|16|TRBJ1-5|TRBV18
TGTGCCAGCTCACCACGGACCAGTTCGGGGGATCAGCCCCAGCATTTT
CASSPRTSSGDQPQHF
>.|.|13|TRBJ1-4|TRBV19
TGTGCCACTCGGGGCTCCCCGGACGAAAAACTGTTTTTT
CATRGSPDEKLFF
>many|.|15|TRBJ2-7|TRBV29-1
TGCAGCGTTGATGCCGGGGGAATGGGGTCCTACGAGCAGTACTTC
CSVDAGGMGSYEQYF
>.|.|16|TRBJ2-3|TRBV4-1
TGCGCCAGCAGCCACCCCTCGGCCACCAGGTCGGATACGCAGTATTTT
CASSHPSATRSDTQYF
>.|.|18|TRBJ2-3|TRBV6-6
TGTGCCAGCAGTTACCCGATGACTCAGACCTCTAGCACAGATACGCAGTATTTT
CASSYPMTQTSSTDTQYF
>.|TRBD1|14|TRBJ2-3|TRBV12-3/TRBV12-4
TGTGCCAGCAGGAAAGACAGGGTGGTCGATACGCAGTATTTT
CASRKDRVVDTQYF
>few|.|12|TRBJ1-1|TRBV9
TGTGCCAGCAGCCGGGGGGGCACTGAAGCTTTCTTT
CASSRGGTEAFF
>few|TRBD1|12|TRBJ2-3|TRBV29-1
TGCAGCGTTGGACAGGGTGCGGATACGCAGTATTTT
CSVGQGADTQYF
>many|.|13|TRBJ1-2|TRBV9
TGTGCCAGCAGCGTTGAGGGGAGTTATGGCTACACCTTC
CASSVEGSYGYTF
>few|.|17|TRBJ2-5|TRBV28
TGTGCCACCTCAAAATCACCTTATTGGGGCTTGAGAGAGACCCAGTACTTC
CATSKSPYWGLRETQYF
>.|.|11|TRBJ2-1|TRBV29-1
TGCAGCGCGAGGAGGGCGGGTGAGCAGTTCTTC
CSARRAGEQFF
>many|.|16|TRBJ2-1|TRBV6-1
TGTGCCAGCAGAACGAGGACTGGGACTTTCTACAATGAGCAGTTCTTC
CASRTRTGTFYNEQFF
>many|.|15|TRBJ1-3|TRBV7-2
TGTGCCAGCAGCCAACGGTCGGACTCTGGAAACACCATATATTTT
CASSQRSDSGNTIYF
>.|TRBD1|15|TRBJ1-2|TRBV28
TGTGCCAGCAGCCCCGGGACAGGGGGCCGTCTAGGCTACACCTTC
CASSPGTGGRLGYTF
>many|TRBD1|15|TRBJ1-5|TRBV6-6
TGTGCCAGCAGCCTTGGACAGGGTCAGAATCAGCCCCAGCATTTT
CASSLGQGQNQPQHF
>many|TRBD1|16|TRBJ2-3|TRBV5-1
TGCGCCAGCAGCCCCGGGGACAGGTCTCGCACAGATACGCAGTATTTT
CASSPGDRSRTDTQYF
>once|.|12|TRBJ2-1|TRBV29-1
TGCAGCGTTGTTCGACTACACATGGAGCAGTTCTTC
CSVVRLHMEQFF
>.|.|14|TRBJ1-5|TRBV18
TGTGCCAGCCGGCAGGGCGGAGGCAATCAGCCCCAGCATTTT
CASRQGGGNQPQHF
>many|TRBD2|17|TRBJ2-1|TRBV19
TGTGCCAGTAGCGTTAGCGGGGGGGCTTTCTCCTACAATGAGCAGTTCTTC
CASSVSGGAFSYNEQFF
>few|.|14|TRBJ2-2|TRBV30
TGTGCCTGGAGACCTGGGTCGAACACCGGGGAGCTGTTTTTT
CAWRPGSNTGELFF
>many|.|15|TRBJ2-3|TRBV11-2
TGTGCCAGCAGCTTAGAGGGCAGGATCACAGATACGCAGTATTTT
CASSLEGRITDTQYF
>many|TRBD2|15|TRBJ2-3|TRBV2
TGTGCCAGCAGATTTCTGGCGGGAGGGCCCGATACGCAGTATTTT
CASRFLAGGPDTQYF
>many|.|14|TRBJ2-5|TRBV5-1
TGCGCCAGCAGTTCGACAGATCTCCTGGAGACCCAGTACTTC
CASSSTDLLETQYF
>many|.|12|TRBJ2-3|TRBV20-1
TGCAGTGCTAGGGTCAGCACAGATACGCAGTATTTT
CSARVSTDTQYF
>.|TRBD1|13|TRBJ1-2|TRBV11-2
TGTGCCAGCTGGGACAGGGGGGCAAATGGCTACACCTTC
CASWDRGANGYTF
>.|TRBD1|15|TRBJ1-2|TRBV6-5
TGTGCCAGCAGTTACATCGCAGGGGGCGCGAGTGGCTACACCTTC
CASSYIAGGASGYTF
>.|.|14|TRBJ1-1|TRBV15
TGTGCCACCAGCACCGCCCGGGCGTGGGCTGAAGCTTTCTTT
CATSTARAWAEAFF
>.|.|14|TRBJ1-6|TRBV7-2
TGTGCCAGCAGCCCACGGCATAATAATTCACCCCTCCACTTT
CASSPRHNNSPLHF
>many|.|13|TRBJ1-1|TRBV7-2
TGTGCCAGCAGCTCACAGGCGAACACTGAAGCTTTCTTT
CASSSQANTEAFF
>medium-sized|.|13|TRBJ1-1|TRBV29-1
TGCAGCGTTGAAGATCAACCCGACACTGAAGCTTTCTTT
CSVEDQPDTEAFF
>many|.|13|TRBJ2-2|TRBV6-4
TGTGCCAGCAGTGACTCGGACACCGGGGAGCTGTTTTTT
CASSDSDTGELFF
>many|.|14|TRBJ2-5|TRBV18
TGTGCCAGCTCACCAAATCCCAGTCAAGAGACCCAGTACTTC
CASSPNPSQETQYF
>.|TRBD1|14|TRBJ2-7|TRBV11-2
TGTGCCAGCAGCATATCCGGGACAGGTCTCGAGCAGTACTTC
CASSISGTGLEQYF
>many|.|13|TRBJ1-5|TRBV6-5
TGTGCCAGCAGTAAACAGGGTGGGCAGCCCCAGCATTTT
CASSKQGGQPQHF
>many|.|13|TRBJ1-2|TRBV2
TGTGCCAGCTCGAGGTCCGGGGCCTATGGCTACACCTTC
CASSRSGAYGYTF
>.|.|15|TRBJ1-1|TRBV5-1
TGCGCCAGCAGCACCCAACTCGACCTGAACACTGAAGCTTTCTTT
CASSTQLDLNTEAFF
>few|.|17|TRBJ1-6|TRBV4-1
TGCGCCAGCAGCCAAGAAGGTCAGAGCTCCTATAATTCACCCCTCCACTTT
CASSQEGQSSYNSPLHF
>many|TRBD1|16|TRBJ1-6|TRBV27
TGTGCCAGCAGTTTAAGGAGCGGGGACAGCTATTCACCCCTCCACTTT
CASSLRSGDSYSPLHF
>.|.|15|TRBJ1-6|TRBV6-2/TRBV6-3
TGTGCCACCAAGGAGGGCATTTCCTATAATTCACCCCTCCACTTT
CATKEGISYNSPLHF
>few|.|14|TRBJ1-4|TRBV7-8
TGTGCCAGCAGCTTAGACGCAACTAATGAAAAACTGTTTTTT
CASSLDATNEKLFF
>.|TRBD1|16|TRBJ2-3|TRBV7-2
TGTGCCAGCAGCTTAGATTGGACAGGGTATTCAGATACGCAGTATTTT
CASSLDWTGYSDTQYF
>.|TRBD2|15|TRBJ2-7|TRBV6-2/TRBV6-3
TGTGCCAGCAGCCCCGGGACTAGCGGGGGCTACGAGCAGTACTTC
CASSPGTSGGYEQYF
>few|TRBD1|14|TRBJ2-1|TRBV2
TGTGCCAGCAGCCCGGGACAGGGGGCGATTGAGCAGTTCTTC
CASSPGQGAIEQFF
>many|TRBD1|15|TRBJ1-1|TRBV5-4
TGTGCCAGCAGTCTTCCCGGGACAGGGAACACTGAAGCTTTCTTT
CASSLPGTGNTEAFF
>.|.|12|TRBJ2-7|TRBV3-1
TGTGCCAGCAGCCAATTAGGGGGCGAGCAGTACTTC
CASSQLGGEQYF
>medium-sized|TRBD2|16|TRBJ2-1|TRBV14
TGTGCCAGCAGCCAAGCAAAAGCGGGAGACGGGAGTGAGCAGTTCTTC
CASSQAKAGDGSEQFF
>many|.|15|TRBJ2-5|TRBV11-2
TGTGCCAGCAGCTTAAATGGGGTTGGTACGGAGACCCAGTACTTC
CASSLNGVGTETQYF
>few|.|14|TRBJ2-1|TRBV20-1
TGCAGTGCTCCTCCTGAGGGGGGGGCCGATGAGCAGTTCTTC
CSAPPEGGADEQFF
>.|TRBD2|16|TRBJ2-3|TRBV5-1
TGCGCCAGCTTCCTAACGACTAGCGCGAGCACAGATACGCAGTATTTT
CASFLTTSASTDTQYF